The 30 T cell receptor beta chains below come from one sample, sequenced in a study of T cell changes during pregnancy in multiple sclerosis. The assay was immunoSEQ multiplex PCR, and TCRdb's table has in-frame clones only and misses some. Of about 46,000 clones in the sample, about nine tenths were seen once. The material was CD8+ T cells from peripheral blood mononuclear cells, obtained after pregnancy. These receptors all come from a female donor with multiple sclerosis, enrolled in a pregnancy study.

The chain combines TRBV5-5 with TRBJ2-3, with D hard to call. The germline gives CDR1 SGHKS, CDR2 YYEKEE (reference sequence). The CDR3 loop spans 16 amino acids. V was trimmed by 4 bases and J by 1 base, leaving 16 bases between them. CDR3 in DNA: TGTGCCAGCAGCCAAGACCGCCTAGGCGGCACAGATACGCAGTATTTT. Residues: CASSQDRLGGTDTQYF.

The V gene is TRBV7-6, the J gene TRBJ2-1; no reliable D call. V dropped 5 bases and J dropped 0 bases, with 11 bases sitting between them. Germline CDR1 and CDR2: SGHVS and FNYEAQ. This CDR3 comprises 15 residues. The DNA of the CDR3 is TGTGCCAGCAGCCAAACAACAAGCTCCTACAATGAGCAGTTCTTC. Translation gives CASSQTTSSYNEQFF.

The chain combines TRBV5-6 with TRBJ2-3, with a tentative D call TRBD1 (6 bases). The length of the CDR3 is 15 residues. Germline V CDR1 and CDR2: SGHDT, YYEEEE. The ends were cut back, 0 bases at V and 2 bases at J, with 10 bases in the middle. This CDR3 reads CASSLDRVDTDTQYF. CDR3 DNA: TGTGCCAGCAGCTTGGACAGGGTTGACACAGATACGCAGTATTTT.

V usage is TRBV6-5 and J usage is TRBJ1-5, with D unclear. Between the trimmed V and J ends, which lost 5 bases and 0 bases, there was a span of 5 bases. The germline gives CDR1 MNHEY, CDR2 SVGAGI. This CDR3 is 13 amino acids long. CDR3: CASSPDSNQPQHF. DNA of the CDR3: TGTGCCAGCAGTCCAGATAGCAATCAGCCCCAGCATTTT.

A few counts support this clone. This chain uses TRBV19 with TRBJ1-1; D perhaps matches TRBD1 (6 bases). The germline CDR1 and CDR2 sequences are LNHDA and SQIVND (reference sequence). This CDR3 has 13 residues. V lost 3 bases and J lost 7, with 12 bases in between. CDR3 sequence reads: CASSIQGLGEAFF. The CDR3, as DNA: TGTGCCAGTAGTATTCAGGGGTTGGGTGAAGCTTTCTTT.

V gene TRBV4-2 combines with J gene TRBJ2-1, with D perhaps matching TRBD2 (5 bases). Looked up from germline, CDR1 is LGHNA and CDR2 is YNFKEQ. The CDR3 is made up of 16 amino acids. The V and J ends lost 1 base and 4 bases respectively, with 14 bases between them. The CDR3 sequence is CASSQGRTSWYNEQFF. The CDR3, as DNA: TGTGCCAGCAGCCAAGGGAGGACTTCGTGGTACAATGAGCAGTTCTTC.

The V call is TRBV27, the J call TRBJ2-1; no clear D gene. Trimming left V 5 bases short and J 8 bases short, with 13 bases between. The CDR3 is 13 residues long. Germline V gene lookup returns CDR1 MNHEY and CDR2 SMNVEV (reference sequence). The chain's CDR3 is CASSPLGLHEQFF. The DNA of the CDR3 is TGTGCCAGCAGTCCCCTAGGATTGCATGAGCAGTTCTTC.

This rearrangement joins TRBV7-2 to TRBJ2-1, with D possibly matching TRBD2 (5 bases). Germline lookup yields CDR1 SGHTA and CDR2 FQGNSA. Trimming shortened V by 4 bases and J by 7 bases, and 17 bases separated the two germline ends. CDR3 length equals 15 residues. CDR3 protein: CASSSGKFSGNEQFF. The CDR3 nucleotides are TGTGCCAGCAGCTCGGGAAAGTTTTCGGGGAATGAGCAGTTCTTC.

V usage is TRBV7-8 and J usage is TRBJ2-7, with 7 bases lining up with TRBD2. The V and J ends lost 6 bases and 1 base, in that order; junction bases with no gene match: 12. The germline V gene encodes CDR1 SGHVS and CDR2 FQNEAQ. This CDR3 has 16 amino acids. CDR3 in DNA: TGTGCCAGCAGTCCATCCGGGACTACCAAGTCCTACGAGCAGTACTTC. Residues: CASSPSGTTKSYEQYF.

V usage is TRBV5-1 and J usage is TRBJ1-2; TRBD1 might be the D (5 bases). In germline, CDR1 is SGHRS, CDR2 YFSETQ. This CDR3 has 13 amino acids. Trimming shortened V by 5 bases and J by 3 bases, and 11 bases separated the two germline ends. The CDR3 DNA reads TGCGCCAGCAGTAACGGAGGGGACTATGGCTACACCTTC. Amino acids: CASSNGGDYGYTF. Full variable domain (rest looked up from reference TRBV5-1 and TRBJ1-2): KAGVTQTPRYLIKTRGQQVTLSCSPISGHRSVSWYQQTPGQGLQFLFEYFSETQRNKGNFPGRFSGRQFSNSRSEMNVSTLELGDSALYLCASSNGGDYGYTFGSGTRLTVV.

The J gene is TRBJ1-1, the V gene TRBV6-1, with no clear D. Germline CDR1 is MNHNS and CDR2 is SASEGT. Between the trimmed V and J ends, which lost 2 bases and 2 bases, there was a span of 12 bases. The CDR3 is 15 residues long. In DNA, the CDR3 is TGTGCCAGCAGTGAACGGCCCTCGGGTAACACTGAAGCTTTCTTT. Translated, it gives CASSERPSGNTEAFF.

The chain links TRBV29-1 to TRBJ2-1; D unresolved. V shed 7 bases and J shed 7 bases, with 8 bases lying between them. The germline CDR1 and CDR2 sequences are SQVTM and ANQGSEA. This CDR3 contains 10 residues. Here the CDR3 reads CSGRINEQFF. The CDR3 DNA reads as TGCAGCGGCAGGATAAATGAGCAGTTCTTC.

This clone occurred once. The V gene is TRBV7-2, the J gene TRBJ2-1; weak D call: TRBD1 (5 bases). This CDR3 is 16 amino acids long. The germline V gene encodes CDR1 SGHTA and CDR2 FQGNSA. The ends were cut back, 5 bases at V and 4 bases at J, with 18 bases in the middle. CDR3 in DNA: TGTGCCAGCAGCAGACTGGCTAAGGGGTCTTACAATGAGCAGTTCTTC. Translating gives CASSRLAKGSYNEQFF.

The rearrangement uses TRBV19 and TRBJ1-1; TRBD1 matches at 8 bases. CDR3 length: 12 residues. V trimming: 11 bases; J trimming: 4 bases; junction bases outside the gene matches: 6. Germline V gives CDR1 LNHDA, CDR2 SQIVND (reference sequence). CDR3 loop: CAVATGGTEAFF. The CDR3 region has the DNA TGTGCCGTAGCAACAGGGGGCACTGAAGCTTTCTTT.

This sequence joins TRBV4-3 and TRBJ2-1; a weak D match, TRBD1 (5 bases). Trimming cost V 0 bases and J 3 bases, with 9 bases left between them. The germline V gene has CDR1 LGHNA and CDR2 YSLEER. The CDR3 is 15 residues long. The CDR3 region is CASSQDHRNYNEQFF. CDR3 sequence (DNA): TGCGCCAGCAGCCAAGATCACAGGAACTACAATGAGCAGTTCTTC.

This chain connects TRBV13 to TRBJ2-1; 7 bases map to TRBD2. Germline lookup yields CDR1 PRHDT and CDR2 FYEKMQ (reference sequence). The junction had 13 bases not matched to a gene; V was cut back by 2 bases and J by 9 bases. This CDR3 has 16 residues. CDR3 residues: CASSLWGGTVIGEQFF. The CDR3 region has the DNA TGTGCCAGCAGCTTATGGGGGGGGACGGTTATCGGTGAGCAGTTCTTC.

V gene TRBV27 combines with J gene TRBJ1-1; maybe TRBD1 (5 bases). This CDR3 is 14 amino acids long. The V end lost 5 bases, the J end lost 4 bases, and 14 bases lay between the germline ends. Germline CDR1 and CDR2: MNHEY and SMNVEV (reference sequence). The CDR3 sequence: CASSQGFGGTEAFF. CDR3 coding DNA: TGTGCCAGCAGTCAGGGCTTCGGCGGCACTGAAGCTTTCTTT.

This chain uses TRBV6-9 with TRBJ1-5, with a possible D match to TRBD1 (5 bases). Per germline, CDR1 MNHGY and CDR2 SVAAGI. This CDR3 has 16 amino acids. V was shortened by 2 bases and J by 3 bases, with 14 bases between the two germline ends. The CDR3 spells CASSYRQGRLNQPQHF. As DNA, the CDR3 is TGTGCCAGCAGTTATCGGCAGGGCCGTCTCAATCAGCCCCAGCATTTT.

This chain links TRBV4-2 with TRBJ1-3; D possibly corresponds to TRBD1 (5 bases). Germline-derived CDR1 and CDR2 are LGHNA and YNFKEQ. The germline V and J ends were trimmed by 0 bases and 0 bases, with 12 bases remaining between them. The CDR3 is 17 amino acids. CDR3 sequence: CASSQDGAYSSGNTIYF. The CDR3 DNA is TGTGCCAGCAGCCAAGATGGGGCGTACAGCTCTGGAAACACCATATATTTT.

The chain employs TRBV6-6 and TRBJ2-5; D is perhaps TRBD2 (5 bases). V lost 4 bases and J 4 bases, leaving 19 bases between the germline ends. Germline loops: CDR1 MNHNY, CDR2 SVGAGI (reference sequence). This CDR3 region has 16 residues. The CDR3 spells CASSSLYGIEGETQYF. CDR3 bases: TGTGCCAGCAGTTCCCTTTACGGGATCGAAGGAGAGACCCAGTACTTC.

The chain employs TRBV12-5 and TRBJ1-5; 7 bases are a match to TRBD1. The CDR3 sequence is 19 residues long. Trimming cost V 4 bases and J 0 bases; bases outside gene matches: 15. Germline CDR1 reads LGHNT; CDR2 reads FRNRAP. The DNA for the CDR3 is TGTGCTAGTGGTTCCCCTACAGGGGCGATCTTTACTAGCAATCAGCCCCAGCATTTT. Its protein product is CASGSPTGAIFTSNQPQHF.

This clone was counted a single time. The rearrangement uses TRBV7-3 and TRBJ2-2; 7 nucleotides match TRBD2. With V trimmed by 5 bases and J by 2 bases, 8 bases remained unmatched. CDR1 is SGHTA, CDR2 FQGTGA, per germline. CDR3 size: 16 residues. The CDR3: CASSPKRGYNTGELFF. CDR3 DNA sequence: TGTGCCAGCAGCCCCAAGCGGGGTTACAACACCGGGGAGCTGTTTTTT.

The chain is built from TRBV25-1 and TRBJ1-2; possible D gene TRBD1, 6 bases. Germline loops: CDR1 MGHDK, CDR2 SYGVNS. The V gene lost 3 bases and the J gene lost 10 bases, with 21 bases spanning the gap. The CDR3 has 15 amino acids. CDR3 sequence (DNA): TGTGCCAGCAGTGACGTGGGACGGATCTACAGGGACTACACCTTC. Its translation is CASSDVGRIYRDYTF.

The chain couples TRBV7-9 to TRBJ2-1; 7 bases align to TRBD2. CDR3 size: 16 residues. V was pared by 0 bases and J by 5 bases, with 7 bases of the junction left unmatched. Germline V CDR1 and CDR2: SEHNR, FQNEAQ (reference sequence). The CDR3 loop is CASSLAFGGMDNEQFF. As DNA, the CDR3 is TGTGCCAGCAGCTTAGCGTTCGGGGGGATGGACAATGAGCAGTTCTTC.

V usage is TRBV5-4 and J usage is TRBJ2-7, with TRBD1 matching over 8 bases. The germline gives CDR1 SGHNT, CDR2 YYREEE (reference sequence). The CDR3 spans 15 residues. Losses at the gene ends were 4 bases for V and 3 bases for J; bases not matched to a gene: 9. CDR3 residues: CASSPTTGEFYEQYF. The CDR3, as DNA: TGTGCCAGCAGCCCAACGACAGGGGAGTTCTACGAGCAGTACTTC.

The chain combines TRBV9 with TRBJ2-1; TRBD2 agrees at 8 bases. The junction had 8 bases not matched to a gene; V was cut back by 5 bases and J by 4 bases. Germline V CDR1 and CDR2: SGDLS, YYNGEE. This CDR3 has 15 amino acids. Written as DNA, the CDR3 is TGTGCCAGCAGTCCCGGGGGGGTTCTATACAATGAGCAGTTCTTC. Protein sequence: CASSPGGVLYNEQFF.

The rearrangement joins TRBV6-5 to TRBJ1-4; D unclear. Trimming pared 6 bases from V and 4 bases from J, leaving 6 bases between. The CDR3 runs 12 residues. CDR1 and CDR2 (germline): MNHEY, SVGAGI. The CDR3 region is CASRSFNEKLFF. The CDR3 DNA sequence: TGTGCCAGCAGGAGCTTTAATGAAAAACTGTTTTTT.

This rearrangement joins TRBV9 to TRBJ2-7; D possibly corresponds to TRBD1 (5 bases). V gave up 0 bases and J gave up 6 bases, with 16 bases separating them. This CDR3 contains 15 residues. Germline loops: CDR1 SGDLS, CDR2 YYNGEE. For the CDR3, the DNA is TGTGCCAGCAGCGTAGAGGGCAGGGCCCAACGCGAGCAGTACTTC. Translated: CASSVEGRAQREQYF.

This clone was counted a single time. This chain joins TRBV30 and TRBJ2-1, with D unclear. V was pared by 2 bases and J by 0 bases, with 8 bases between. CDR3 length: 14 residues. Germline CDR1 GTSNPN, CDR2 SVGIG (reference sequence). The CDR3 DNA is TGTGCCTGGAGTTTCCTTAGCTCCTACAATGAGCAGTTCTTC. It codes for CAWSFLSSYNEQFF.

This rearrangement joins TRBV11-1 to TRBJ2-1, with 10 bases fitting TRBD2. Germline CDR1 is SGHAT and CDR2 is FQDESV (reference sequence). This CDR3 has 15 residues. J lost 5 bases, V lost 5 bases, and 6 bases had no gene match. CDR3 nucleotides: TGTGCCAGCAGCATTAGCGGGGGGCGCCACAATGAGCAGTTCTTC. Translated, it gives CASSISGGRHNEQFF. Drawing the rest from reference TRBV11-1 and TRBJ2-1, the complete variable domain is EAEVAQSPRYKITEKSQAVAFWCDPISGHATLYWYRQILGQGPELLVQFQDESVVDDSQLPKDRFSAERLKGVDSTLKIQPAELGDSAMYLCASSISGGRHNEQFFGPGTRLTVL.